This T cell receptor (beta chain) was captured by sequencing in a study of long-term antiretroviral therapy in people with HIV. On the study more broadly: The 2015 immediate-ART recommendation came about a decade after the earliest samples.

Inclusion required at least two post-ART and at least one pre-ART PBMC samples. A v3.0 immunoSEQ assay was performed at survey level. Clones were read by immunoSEQ multiplex PCR, and TCRdb kept only the in-frame ones, dropping some. The sample lists tens of thousands of clones; around four fifths were seen once. About this clone itself: Its target is unknown.

V lost 1 base and J 5 bases, leaving 6 bases between the germline ends. The CDR3 consists of 13 residues. Germline V gene lookup returns CDR1 SGHTA and CDR2 FQGNSA. Findings and limits, study-wide: Transplant donor controls retained higher diversity, though diversity increased after ART.

The sequencing here drew on unsorted PBMCs, taken 1.9 years after starting antiretroviral therapy. The sequence came from a woman in her forties or fifties with HIV. This chain joins TRBV7-2 and TRBJ1-5; D is unclear. This CDR3 is CASSLGLYQPQHF. CDR3 in DNA: TGTGCCAGCAGCTTAGGACTATATCAGCCCCAGCATTTT.